This T cell receptor (beta chain) derives from a study of OX40 agonist ivuxolimab in advanced cancers. Clones were sequenced by immunoSEQ multiplex PCR, and TCRdb holds only the in-frame ones, with some missing. Of just under 65,000 clones in the sample, roughly 90% were seen once. The V and J ends lost 1 base and 2 bases respectively, with 11 bases between them. The CDR3 extends over 16 amino acids. Germline CDR1 is MNHEY and CDR2 is SVGAGI. The chain couples TRBV6-5 to TRBJ2-2; unclear D gene. This clonotype originated in an adult with an advanced solid tumor such as melanoma, head and neck, liver or kidney cancer. The specimen comprised CD4+ or CD8+ T cells sorted from blood, sampled in a trial of the OX40 agonist ivuxolimab. CDR3 sequence: CASSYWFADNTGELFF. The DNA of the CDR3 is TGTGCCAGCAGTTACTGGTTCGCAGATAACACCGGGGAGCTGTTTTTT.